The 16 T cell receptor beta chains reported below all come from one sample, sequenced in a study of shared clonotypes between healthy human individuals (dated by TCRdb to the early 2020s). Library preparation employed the immunoSEQ multiplex PCR assay. As stored in TCRdb, this immuneACCESS dataset retains in-frame rearrangements with V and J assigned. A fraction of the clones does not appear; measured against another copy, unresolved V genes explain less than half of the discrepancy, and the remainder lacks a known reason. This sample has roughly 530,000 clones in its table, and almost 97% of those were observed once. The ten largest clonotypes hold approximately 0.06% of the sample. Sequencing was done on a sample of naive CD4+ T cells sorted from blood. Taken with the paper, the label for cell subset or site translates to: CD45RA+ positively selected. Source of these receptors: a woman aged 30 to 39 in good health.

The rearrangement joins TRBV5-4 to TRBJ2-7; 7 bases match TRBD1. This CDR3 has 13 amino acids. Per germline, CDR1 SGHNT and CDR2 YYREEE (reference sequence). V dropped 3 bases and J dropped 7; count of bases not matched to a gene: 7. The CDR3 sequence is CASSSDRWGEQYF. CDR3 nucleotide sequence: TGTGCCAGCAGCTCGGACAGGTGGGGGGAGCAGTACTTC.

The CDR3 spells CASSRASGRGTDTQYF. CDR3 in DNA: TGTGCCAGCTCACGAGCTAGCGGGAGGGGCACAGATACGCAGTATTTT. The chain has TRBV18 and TRBJ2-3; 12 bases fit TRBD2. Per the germline V gene, CDR1 is KGHSH and CDR2 is LQKENI. V trimming: 4 bases; J trimming: 1 base; junction bases outside the gene matches: 3. The CDR3 is made up of 16 amino acids.

In its sample, this clone was seen once. The chain couples TRBV9 to TRBJ2-2; TRBD2 agrees at 13 bases. CDR1 is SGDLS, CDR2 YYNGEE, per germline. The CDR3 spans 18 residues. J lost 2 bases, V lost 3 bases, and 7 bases had no gene match. The CDR3 loop reads CASSAKLAGGPNTGELFF. As DNA, the CDR3 is TGTGCCAGCAGCGCGAAACTAGCGGGAGGGCCCAACACCGGGGAGCTGTTTTTT.

The chain carries TRBV9 and TRBJ2-7; D may be TRBD2 (5 bases). Trimming removed 5 bases from V and 6 bases from J, with 12 bases in between. Germline CDR1 and CDR2: SGDLS and YYNGEE. The CDR3 covers 12 residues. The CDR3 coding sequence is TGTGCCAGCAGTGATCGGGCGGGCGAGCAGTACTTC. This gives the protein CASSDRAGEQYF.

The chain uses TRBV5-1 and TRBJ2-7, with 8 bases fitting TRBD2. V was pared by 3 bases and J by 3 bases, with 2 bases of the junction left unmatched. The CDR3 contains 13 residues. From germline, CDR1 is SGHRS and CDR2 YFSETQ. CDR3 in amino acids: CASSYSGNYEQYF. As DNA, the CDR3 is TGCGCCAGCAGCTATAGCGGGAACTACGAGCAGTACTTC.

J is TRBJ2-7 and V is TRBV20-1, with 8 bases identical to TRBD1. There are 11 residues in the CDR3. V dropped 2 bases and J dropped 9; count of bases not matched to a gene: 3. Per germline, CDR1 DFQATT and CDR2 SNEGSKA (reference sequence). In DNA, the CDR3 is TGCAGTGCTAGACAGGGGGCATTGCAGTACTTC. This sequence encodes CSARQGALQYF.

This clone has only one observation. Here the CDR3 reads CASTRRGALNTEAFF. Here the CDR3 DNA reads TGTGCCAGCACCCGGAGGGGGGCCTTGAACACTGAAGCTTTCTTT. The chain carries TRBV7-2 and TRBJ1-1; possibly TRBD1 for D (6 bases). The CDR3 sequence is 15 residues long. Germline V gene data show CDR1 as SGHTA and CDR2 as FQGNSA. V shed 7 bases and J shed 0 bases, with 15 bases lying between them.

V gene TRBV18 combines with J gene TRBJ2-5, with TRBD1 identical over 9 bases. The CDR3 spans 16 residues. Germline assignment: CDR1 KGHSH and CDR2 LQKENI. The ends lost 3 bases at V and 1 base at J; junction bases unmatched: 6. CDR3 region: CASSPGTGTVQETQYF. The CDR3 nucleotides are TGTGCCAGCTCACCCGGGACAGGGACGGTCCAAGAGACCCAGTACTTC.

The chain links TRBV28 to TRBJ1-2; TRBD1 aligns across 9 bases. Germline V gene sequence: CDR1 MDHEN, CDR2 SYDVKM. V shed 6 bases and J 3 bases; nucleotides not matched to a gene: 11. CDR3 length: 16 residues. The CDR3 bases are TGTGCCAGCAGCGAAAACAGGGGGCTGGGGGACTATGGCTACACCTTC. It is translated as CASSENRGLGDYGYTF.

The chain uses TRBV28 and TRBJ2-1; D might be TRBD2 (5 bases). V lost 8 bases to trimming and J lost 4 bases, with 18 bases between them. There are 15 residues in the CDR3. The germline CDR1 and CDR2 sequences are MDHEN and SYDVKM. The CDR3 here is CASLRLSSSYNEQFF. The CDR3 DNA reads as TGTGCCAGCCTCCGACTAAGCTCGTCTTACAATGAGCAGTTCTTC.

The V gene is TRBV18, the J gene TRBJ2-7; D remains ambiguous. Looked up from germline, CDR1 is KGHSH and CDR2 is LQKENI. This CDR3 contains 12 residues. V shed 6 bases and J shed 0 bases, with 6 bases lying between them. The chain's CDR3 is CASSRGSYEQYF. CDR3 in DNA: TGTGCCAGCTCTCGCGGCTCCTACGAGCAGTACTTC.

The chain employs TRBV10-2 and TRBJ1-1, with 7 nucleotides matching TRBD1. V shed 0 bases and J 2 bases; nucleotides not matched to a gene: 9. This CDR3 region has 17 residues. CDR1 and CDR2 from the germline V gene are WSHSY and SAAADI. This CDR3 is CASSESSGGKENTEAFF. CDR3 coding DNA: TGCGCCAGCAGTGAGTCGTCAGGGGGGAAAGAAAACACTGAAGCTTTCTTT.

This chain joins TRBV30 and TRBJ2-7; 7 bases agree with TRBD1. This CDR3 is built from 18 residues. V lost 7 bases and J lost 1; bases outside the gene matches: 22. Germline V gives CDR1 GTSNPN, CDR2 SVGIG (reference sequence). CDR3 in DNA: TGTGCCTCCGAACGGTCTCTCTTGAGGGGGCGGGCGTCCTACGAGCAGTACTTC. Translated, it gives CASERSLLRGRASYEQYF.

The V call is TRBV7-2, the J call TRBJ2-7, with TRBD2 identical over 16 bases. With V trimmed by 7 bases and J by 5 bases, 11 bases remained unmatched. Germline CDR1 is SGHTA and CDR2 is FQGNSA. CDR3 length: 17 residues. The CDR3 sequence: CASTPGLAGGPGNEQYF. Here the CDR3 DNA reads TGTGCCAGCACCCCGGGACTAGCGGGAGGGCCGGGGAACGAGCAGTACTTC.

The genes are TRBV14 and TRBJ2-1, with TRBD2 matching 12 bases. This CDR3 comprises 16 residues. With V trimmed by 4 bases and J by 4 bases, 5 bases remained unmatched. CDR1 is SGHDN, CDR2 FVKESK, per germline. The chain's CDR3 is CASSPRLAGAYNEQFF. In nucleotides, the CDR3 is TGTGCCAGCAGCCCTCGACTAGCGGGAGCTTACAATGAGCAGTTCTTC.

V is TRBV27 and J is TRBJ1-4; 7 positions match TRBD1. Looked up from germline, CDR1 is MNHEY and CDR2 is SMNVEV (reference sequence). The CDR3 consists of 15 residues. The V gene end was trimmed by 5 bases and the J gene end by 3 bases; junction bases not matched to a gene: 6. For the CDR3, the DNA is TGTGCCAGCAGTCCACGAACAGGGGCTAATGAAAAACTGTTTTTT. Protein product: CASSPRTGANEKLFF.